The 8 T cell receptor beta chains below all came from one sample that was sequenced in a study of T cells in Graves' hyperthyroidism and ophthalmopathy. TCR beta CDR3 regions were amplified from RNA. A set of HTBI primers served as the primers for a first-round RT-PCR of the TCR CDR3. A single record per CDR3 protein comes from TCRdb applying MiXCR to the multiplex PCR reads. This sample carries a few hundred thousand distinct CDR3 sequences, roughly an eighth of them seen once, and the ten largest clones take about 37%. The sample comprised blood. Receptors originate from a woman in her thirties or forties with Graves' ophthalmopathy.

Worth noting for this clonotype: This may come from a read error, since a much larger clone is one base off. The chain recombines TRBV3-1 with TRBJ2-3; the D is unclear. The CDR3 covers 14 residues. CDR1 is LGHDT, CDR2 YNNKEL, per germline (reference sequence). Here the CDR3 reads CTSSPWANTDTQYF. The CDR3 DNA is TGTACCAGCAGCCCGTGGGCGAACACAGATACGCAGTATTTT.

This clonotype was seen only once. Just one base apart from a much larger clone, this may be a read error. A read error is likely, as this CDR3 ends without the conserved phenylalanine or tryptophan. CDR3 residues: CASSIIGGRINNEQFL. The CDR3 DNA reads as TGTGCCAGTAGTATTATCGGCGGGAGAATTAACAATGAGCAGTTCCTC. This chain uses TRBV19 with TRBJ2-1; TRBD2 agrees at 7 bases. After removal of 3 bases from V and 5 bases from J, the junction contained 10 bases not matched to a gene. This CDR3 comprises 16 residues. CDR1 and CDR2 (germline): LNHDA, SQIVND (reference sequence).

This clonotype was recorded many times. The CDR3 DNA is TGTGCCAGCAGTATAAGCGGGGGGGAGGCAGATACGCAGTATTTT. Translating gives CASSISGGEADTQYF. This rearrangement joins TRBV2 to TRBJ2-3; TRBD2 aligns across 10 bases. The CDR3 extends over 15 amino acids. The germline gives CDR1 SNHLY, CDR2 FYNNEI. With V trimmed by 5 bases and J by 4 bases, 6 bases remained unmatched.

This clonotype was seen a handful of times. V gene TRBV5-8 combines with J gene TRBJ1-4; no firm D call. Germline V gene data show CDR1 as SGHTS and CDR2 as YDEGEE. The V and J ends lost 3 bases and 4 bases respectively, with 16 bases between them. CDR3 length: 16 residues. CDR3 sequence (DNA): TGTGCCAGCAGCTCCCGACGAAGGAATCTTAATGAAAAACTGTTTTTT. Translation: CASSSRRRNLNEKLFF.

A few counts support this clonotype. The chain is built from TRBV20-1 and TRBJ2-7; 16 bases line up with TRBD2. V dropped 6 bases and J dropped 3; count of bases not matched to a gene: 5. The CDR3 contains 15 residues. Germline V gene lookup returns CDR1 DFQATT and CDR2 SNEGSKA (reference sequence). The CDR3 DNA follows: TGCAGTGCCACGGGACTAGCGGGGGGGATCTACGAGCAGTACTTC. Translated, it gives CSATGLAGGIYEQYF.

This clonotype was found a few times. The rearrangement uses TRBV20-1 and TRBJ1-2; 7 bases line up with TRBD1. Germline V gives CDR1 DFQATT, CDR2 SNEGSKA (reference sequence). The V segment lost 1 base and the J segment 7 bases; nucleotides outside the gene matches: 6. The CDR3 length is 13 residues. CDR3 in DNA: TGCAGTGCTAGAGCACAGGGGAAAGGTGGCTACACCTTC. Translating gives CSARAQGKGGYTF.

This clonotype was found a few times. V and J are TRBV11-2 and TRBJ2-5; TRBD2 agrees at 8 bases. Germline V gene sequence: CDR1 SGHAT, CDR2 FQNNGV. V was clipped by 1 base and J by 4 bases; unmatched bases: 11. There are 17 residues in the CDR3. The CDR3 reads CASSLGVSRRGAETQYF. CDR3 bases: TGTGCCAGCAGCTTAGGGGTTTCGCGGCGGGGGGCAGAGACCCAGTACTTC. Complete variable domain (other parts from reference TRBV11-2 and TRBJ2-5): EAGVAQSPRYKIIEKRQSVAFWCNPISGHATLYWYQQILGQGPKLLIQFQNNGVVDDSQLPKDRFSAERLKGVDSTLKIQPAKLEDSAVYLCASSLGVSRRGAETQYFGPGTRLLVL.

At least ten counts were recorded for this clonotype. V is TRBV2 and J is TRBJ1-1, with D possibly TRBD1 on 5 matching bases. V lost 6 bases to trimming and J lost 4 bases, with 18 bases between them. Germline V gene lookup returns CDR1 SNHLY and CDR2 FYNNEI. The CDR3 consists of 15 residues. The CDR3 bases are TGTGCCAGCAGGGACCCAACAGGTCAAGGCACTGAAGCTTTCTTT. Protein product: CASRDPTGQGTEAFF.